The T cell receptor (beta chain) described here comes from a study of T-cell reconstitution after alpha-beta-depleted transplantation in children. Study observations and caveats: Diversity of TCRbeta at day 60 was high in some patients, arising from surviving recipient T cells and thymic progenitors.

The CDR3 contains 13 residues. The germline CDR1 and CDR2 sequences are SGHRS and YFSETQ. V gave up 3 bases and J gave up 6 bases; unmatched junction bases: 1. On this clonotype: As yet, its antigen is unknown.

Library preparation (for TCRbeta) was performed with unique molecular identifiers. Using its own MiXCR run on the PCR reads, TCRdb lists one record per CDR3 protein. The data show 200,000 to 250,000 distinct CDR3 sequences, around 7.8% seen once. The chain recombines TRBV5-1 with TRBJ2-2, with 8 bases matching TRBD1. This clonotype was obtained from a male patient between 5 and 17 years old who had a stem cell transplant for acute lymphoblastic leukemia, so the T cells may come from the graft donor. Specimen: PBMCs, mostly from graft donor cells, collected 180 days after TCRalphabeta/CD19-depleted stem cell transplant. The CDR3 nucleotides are TGCGCCAGCAGCTGGACAGGGCCCGGGGAGCTGTTTTTT. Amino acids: CASSWTGPGELFF.